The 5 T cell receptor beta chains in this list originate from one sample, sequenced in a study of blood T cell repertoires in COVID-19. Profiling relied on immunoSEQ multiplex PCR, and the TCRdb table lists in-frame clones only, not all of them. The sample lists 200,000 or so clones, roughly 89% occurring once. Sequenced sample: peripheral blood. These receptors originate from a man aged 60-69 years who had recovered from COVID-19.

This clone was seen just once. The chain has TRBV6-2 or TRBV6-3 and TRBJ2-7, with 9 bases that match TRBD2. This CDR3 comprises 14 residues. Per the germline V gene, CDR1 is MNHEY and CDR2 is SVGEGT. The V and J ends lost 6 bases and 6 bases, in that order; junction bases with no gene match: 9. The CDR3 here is CASSRAGGRGEQYF. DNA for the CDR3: TGTGCCAGCAGCCGGGCGGGAGGGCGAGGCGAGCAGTACTTC.

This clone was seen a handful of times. The CDR3 protein is CASSLLSSGFMTDTQYF. The CDR3 region has the DNA TGTGCCAGCAGCTTATTATCTAGCGGGTTCATGACAGATACGCAGTATTTT. The chain carries TRBV7-3 and TRBJ2-3; 8 bases agree with TRBD2. The ends lost 2 bases at V and 3 bases at J; junction bases unmatched: 10. This CDR3 has 17 amino acids. From germline, CDR1 is SGHTA and CDR2 FQGTGA.

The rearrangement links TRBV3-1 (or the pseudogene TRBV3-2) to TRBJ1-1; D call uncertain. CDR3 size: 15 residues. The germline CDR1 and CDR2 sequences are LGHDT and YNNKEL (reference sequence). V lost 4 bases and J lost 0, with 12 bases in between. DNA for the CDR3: TGTGCCAGCAGCCTCCTAAGAAGCATGAACACTGAAGCTTTCTTT. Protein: CASSLLRSMNTEAFF.

The CDR3 DNA sequence: TGTGCCAGCAGTGAACTTCGGGGAGGAGAGCGGGATGGCTACACCTTC. It codes for CASSELRGGERDGYTF. The rearrangement uses TRBV25-1 and TRBJ1-2, with unresolved D. V lost 2 bases and J 6 bases, leaving 19 bases between the germline ends. Germline CDR1 reads MGHDK; CDR2 reads SYGVNS. The CDR3 is made up of 16 amino acids.

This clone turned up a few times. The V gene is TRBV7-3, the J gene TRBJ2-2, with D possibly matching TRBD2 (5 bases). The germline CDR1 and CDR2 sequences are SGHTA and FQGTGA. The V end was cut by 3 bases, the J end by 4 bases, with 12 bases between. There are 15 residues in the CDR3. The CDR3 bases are TGTGCCAGCAGCTTGAGTCGGGATCGCACCGGGGAGCTGTTTTTT. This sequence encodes CASSLSRDRTGELFF. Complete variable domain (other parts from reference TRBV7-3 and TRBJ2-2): GAGVSQTPSNKVTEKGKYVELRCDPISGHTALYWYRQSLGQGPEFLIYFQGTGAADDSGLPNDRFFAVRPEGSVSTLKIQRTERGDSAVYLCASSLSRDRTGELFFGEGSRLTVL.